The rows below give T cell receptor beta chains drawn from one sample of a study of PD-L1 blockade in urothelial cancer. Assay used: immunoSEQ multiplex PCR; TCRdb lists only in-frame clones, some missing. The sample includes tens of thousands of clones, around 90% of them seen just once. The sample was PBMCs, taken around atezolizumab (anti-PD-L1) treatment. These receptor sequences come from a man in his 60s with urothelial cancer. Both conserved end residues are part of each CDR3. Each record gives: V gene, CDR3 protein.

V gene: TRBV19
CDR3 protein: CASSTWSSYEQYF

V gene: TRBV5-4
CDR3 protein: CASSSTGTGHTGELFF

V gene: TRBV7-2
CDR3 protein: CASSLGQGHNQPQHF

V gene: TRBV21-1
CDR3 protein: CASSKGRGGLYEQYF

V gene: TRBV11-2
CDR3 protein: CASSRASGGARTGELFF

V gene: TRBV18
CDR3 protein: CASSPPSSYEQYF

V gene: TRBV4-3
CDR3 protein: CASSQYAERQETQYF

V gene: TRBV15
CDR3 protein: CATSRDQVGLAAQETQYF

V gene: TRBV30
CDR3 protein: CAWDRQGGTEAFF

V gene: TRBV5-4
CDR3 protein: CASSLAAGQGREQYF

V gene: TRBV4-3
CDR3 protein: CASSQDSGGRQTQYF

V gene: TRBV2
CDR3 protein: CASSEEWGPLFSGANVLTF

V gene: TRBV19
CDR3 protein: CASSWTAAETQYF

V gene: TRBV5-1
CDR3 protein: CASSGGTGLTDTQYF

V gene: TRBV25-1
CDR3 protein: CASRGGASGSTGELFF

V gene: TRBV5-1
CDR3 protein: CASSLDTGGLYEQYF

V gene: TRBV4-1
CDR3 protein: CASSQPIPRGREFWRGYTF

V gene: TRBV5-1
CDR3 protein: CASSSTPSSYEQYF

V gene: TRBV5-8
CDR3 protein: CASSWGGARQLNTEAFF

V gene: TRBV30
CDR3 protein: CAWGGTGGFGDTQYF

V gene: TRBV27
CDR3 protein: CASRGQVTDTQYF

V gene: TRBV18
CDR3 protein: CASSPASLNTEAFF

V gene: TRBV4-1
CDR3 protein: CASSQDSGGGYTF

V gene: TRBV6-5
CDR3 protein: CASRPNSGSPYTQYF